Following are 29 T cell receptor beta chains from one sample sequenced in a study of blood T cell repertoires in COVID-19. Sequencing was performed with immunoSEQ multiplex PCR; in TCRdb, only in-frame clones are kept and a portion is missing. The sample lists roughly 69,000 clones, around 80% occurring once. The sample consisted of peripheral blood. The receptors here all came from a human donor in a cohort sampled during active COVID-19.

In DNA, the CDR3 is TGTGCCTGGAGTGTACGGGGTGGTGAAGCTTTCTTT. It is translated as CAWSVRGGEAFF. The rearrangement joins TRBV30 to TRBJ1-1; D is ambiguous. The CDR3 is 12 amino acids. Germline V gene data show CDR1 as GTSNPN and CDR2 as SVGIG (reference sequence). The germline V and J ends were trimmed by 0 bases and 7 bases, with 9 bases remaining between them.

The V and J genes are TRBV5-4 and TRBJ2-3, with D possibly matching TRBD2 (5 bases). There are 15 residues in the CDR3. Germline V lookup: CDR1 SGHNT, CDR2 YYREEE (reference sequence). V was clipped by 0 bases and J by 3 bases, with 11 bases between them. The chain's CDR3 is CASSLAPSQTDTQYF. The CDR3 region has the DNA TGTGCCAGCAGCTTGGCTCCTAGCCAAACAGATACGCAGTATTTT.

For this clone: One junction end disagrees with the germline gene, perhaps due to a read error. The V and J genes are TRBV6-1 and TRBJ2-3; TRBD1 matches at 8 bases. This CDR3 contains 12 residues. The V gene's germline CDR1 is MNHNS and CDR2 SASEGT. The CDR3 DNA sequence: TGTGCCAGCAGTGAAGTCGGGGACAGGTGGCATTTT. Its translation is CASSEVGDRWHF.

The V gene is TRBV5-1, the J gene TRBJ2-5; D gene unclear. The CDR3 sequence is 16 residues long. The germline V gene has CDR1 SGHRS and CDR2 YFSETQ. V lost 0 bases and J lost 2, with 14 bases in between. In nucleotides, the CDR3 is TGCGCCAGCAGCTTGGCCACCGCAGGAAGTCAAGAGACCCAGTACTTC. Translated: CASSLATAGSQETQYF.

This clone was seen once. V usage is TRBV28 and J usage is TRBJ1-5; 9 nucleotides agree with TRBD1. Germline values: CDR1 MDHEN, CDR2 SYDVKM. V lost 5 bases and J lost 5; bases outside the gene matches: 4. The CDR3 sequence is 14 residues long. The CDR3 nucleotides read TGTGCCAGCAGTAAGGACAGGGGTGATCAGCCCCAGCATTTT. As protein: CASSKDRGDQPQHF.

The rearrangement links TRBV7-8 to TRBJ2-5, with D maybe TRBD2 (5 bases). Germline V gene sequence: CDR1 SGHVS, CDR2 FQNEAQ. The ends were cut back, 5 bases at V and 9 bases at J, with 16 bases in the middle. The CDR3 length is 13 residues. The CDR3 nucleotides are TGTGCCAGCAGCCGACGGACGAACGGGGCCCAGTACTTC. This encodes CASSRRTNGAQYF.

This clone was detected once. J is TRBJ1-2 and V is TRBV10-1; 10 positions agree with TRBD1. Germline V CDR1 and CDR2: WNHNN, SYGVQD (reference sequence). The trim removed 4 bases at V and 5 bases at J, leaving 13 bases unmatched. The CDR3 totals 17 residues. CDR3 nucleotide sequence: TGCGCCAGCAGTGCGCAAGTCCGGGACAGGGGACTTTATGGCTACACCTTC. Protein: CASSAQVRDRGLYGYTF.

There are a few counts of this clone. The chain has TRBV7-2 and TRBJ2-1, with a weak D call TRBD2 (6 bases). The CDR3 extends over 15 amino acids. V lost 5 bases, J lost 7 bases, and 18 bases lay in between. From germline, CDR1 is SGHTA and CDR2 FQGNSA. The CDR3 DNA follows: TGTGCCAGCAGCCAAGGTAGGGGAGGTTTGAATGAGCAGTTCTTC. Translation gives CASSQGRGGLNEQFF.

The CDR3 loop reads CASSEADSGVTDTQYF. Written as DNA, the CDR3 is TGTGCCAGCAGTGAAGCGGACAGCGGGGTCACAGATACGCAGTATTTT. The gene calls are TRBV2 and TRBJ2-3; a weak D match, TRBD2 (7 bases). Trimming removed 0 bases at V and 2 bases at J, with 12 bases between. Per the germline V gene, CDR1 is SNHLY and CDR2 is FYNNEI. This CDR3 contains 16 residues.

J is TRBJ2-7 and V is TRBV12-3 or TRBV12-4, with a tentative D call TRBD1 (6 bases). Deletions cut 5 bases from V and 3 bases from J, with 8 bases between. The CDR3 loop spans 12 amino acids. The CDR3 is CASSPDSYEQYF. The CDR3 region has the DNA TGTGCCAGCAGTCCGGACAGCTACGAGCAGTACTTC.

V usage is TRBV4-2 and J usage is TRBJ2-5; possible D gene TRBD2, 6 bases. CDR1 LGHNA and CDR2 YNFKEQ come from the germline V gene. The CDR3 runs to 17 residues. Trimming took off 1 base at V and 0 bases at J, with 15 bases between the two ends. CDR3: CASSQGGVGGDQETQYF. The CDR3 nucleotides are TGTGCCAGCAGCCAAGGTGGTGTCGGGGGAGACCAAGAGACCCAGTACTTC.

V and J are TRBV24-1 and TRBJ1-5; D uncertain. The V gene lost 2 bases and the J gene lost 5 bases, with 6 bases spanning the gap. CDR3 length equals 13 residues. Germline V lookup: CDR1 KGHDR, CDR2 SFDVKD. CDR3 in DNA: TGTGCCACCAGTGATTACGGGGATCAGCCCCAGCATTTT. Its protein product is CATSDYGDQPQHF.

This clone was found once. The chain uses TRBV29-1 and TRBJ1-2, with 7 bases matching TRBD1. Germline CDR1 and CDR2: SQVTM and ANQGSEA. V trimming: 3 bases; J trimming: 6 bases; junction bases outside the gene matches: 7. This CDR3 is built from 13 residues. CDR3 coding DNA: TGCAGCGTTGAGGTTCCAGGGGGAAATGGCTACACCTTC. Translating gives CSVEVPGGNGYTF.

This clone was counted a single time. J is TRBJ2-1 and V is TRBV6-5, with 9 bases matching TRBD1. Trimming took 6 bases from V and 7 from J; bases not matched to a gene: 10. CDR1 and CDR2 (germline): MNHEY, SVGAGI. This CDR3 has 15 residues. The CDR3 DNA reads TGTGCCAGCAGGAATGACAGGGGGGAGAGGAATGAGCAGTTCTTC. Protein sequence: CASRNDRGERNEQFF.

J is TRBJ2-5 and V is TRBV2; 9 bases are a match to TRBD1. The CDR3 is 15 amino acids. The germline V gene has CDR1 SNHLY and CDR2 FYNNEI. The ends lost 5 bases at V and 2 bases at J; junction bases unmatched: 6. The CDR3 region is CASSPDRGPQETQYF. The CDR3 DNA sequence: TGTGCCAGCAGTCCGGACAGGGGCCCACAAGAGACCCAGTACTTC.

The chain couples TRBV28 to TRBJ1-5, with 8 bases identical to TRBD1. The V segment lost 6 bases and the J segment 4 bases; nucleotides outside the gene matches: 17. CDR1 and CDR2 (germline): MDHEN, SYDVKM. The CDR3 has 18 amino acids. The CDR3 loop is CASRWGSKGQGGNQPQHF. CDR3 DNA sequence: TGTGCCAGCAGGTGGGGGTCTAAAGGACAGGGTGGTAATCAGCCCCAGCATTTT.

V and J are TRBV5-4 and TRBJ1-2, with D perhaps matching TRBD1 (5 bases). The CDR3 has 17 amino acids. The V end was cut by 0 bases, the J end by 4 bases, with 19 bases between. The germline gives CDR1 SGHNT, CDR2 YYREEE (reference sequence). This CDR3 reads CASSLAGVRDLGYGYTF. CDR3 bases: TGTGCCAGCAGCTTGGCGGGGGTAAGGGACCTAGGCTATGGCTACACCTTC.

The J gene is TRBJ2-7, the V gene TRBV7-9, with 7 positions matching TRBD2. CDR1 SEHNR and CDR2 FQNEAQ come from the germline V gene (reference sequence). CDR3 length: 16 amino acids. Trimming at V came to 4 bases and at J to 3 bases, leaving 12 bases not matched to a gene. Written as DNA, the CDR3 is TGTGCCAGCAGCTCGAACCGGGACGGGGGGTACTACGAGCAGTACTTC. Its translation is CASSSNRDGGYYEQYF.

The J gene is TRBJ1-2, the V gene TRBV12-3 or TRBV12-4; D ambiguous. CDR3 size: 12 residues. The V end lost 5 bases, the J end lost 7 bases, and 11 bases lay between the germline ends. CDR3 bases: TGTGCCAGCAGTGCCCGCGGGGTTGGCTACACCTTC. It codes for CASSARGVGYTF.

This clone appeared a few times. The chain combines TRBV12-5 with TRBJ2-1; the D gene is possibly TRBD2 (6 bases). V was cut by 0 bases and J by 6 bases, with 9 bases left in between. CDR3 length: 14 residues. CDR1 is LGHNT, CDR2 FRNRAP, per germline. This CDR3 is CASGLVRGFNEQFF. Written as DNA, the CDR3 is TGTGCTAGTGGTTTGGTACGGGGGTTCAATGAGCAGTTCTTC. Variable domain in full (rest from reference TRBV12-5 and TRBJ2-1): DARVTQTPRHKVTEMGQEVTMRCQPILGHNTVFWYRQTMMQGLELLAYFRNRAPLDDSGMPKDRFSAEMPDATLATLKIQPSEPRDSAVYFCASGLVRGFNEQFFGPGTRLTVL.

V is TRBV7-6 and J is TRBJ2-1; unclear D gene. V shed 0 bases and J shed 5 bases, with 8 bases lying between them. Germline CDR1 reads SGHVS; CDR2 reads FNYEAQ. The CDR3 sequence is 14 residues long. The CDR3 sequence: CASSLASTHNEQFF. In DNA, the CDR3 is TGTGCCAGCAGCTTAGCTTCGACACACAATGAGCAGTTCTTC.

This chain links TRBV2 with TRBJ1-6; D call uncertain. Germline V gene data show CDR1 as SNHLY and CDR2 as FYNNEI. The CDR3 loop spans 15 amino acids. The V end lost 1 base, the J end lost 8 bases, and 12 bases lay between the germline ends. CDR3 loop: CASSEGEPGYSPLHF. CDR3 bases: TGTGCCAGCAGTGAAGGAGAGCCGGGGTATTCACCCCTCCACTTT.

The chain uses TRBV21-1 and TRBJ1-1; TRBD1 is the table's D call, not checked against the DNA. TRBV21-1 is a pseudogene locus. This CDR3 is 20 amino acids long. The CDR3 loop is CASSKLPTPRAATENTEAFF. As DNA, the CDR3 is TGTGCCAGCAGCAAATTACCAACACCCAGGGCGGCGACCGAGAACACTGAAGCTTTCTTT.

V gene TRBV30 combines with J gene TRBJ1-1, with D uncertain. In germline, CDR1 is GTSNPN, CDR2 SVGIG (reference sequence). The CDR3 runs to 15 residues. V was trimmed by 3 bases and J by 5 bases, leaving 19 bases between them. The CDR3 reads CAWRGRRGLGTEAFF. The CDR3 nucleotides are TGTGCCTGGAGGGGGAGGCGGGGTCTGGGTACTGAAGCTTTCTTT. Combining the CDR3 with reference TRBV30 and TRBJ1-1 gives the whole variable domain SQTIHQWPATLVQPVGSPLSLECTVEGTSNPNLYWYRQAAGRGLQLLFYSVGIGQISSEVPQNLSASRPQDRQFILSSKKLLLSDSGFYLCAWRGRRGLGTEAFFGQGTRLTVV.

This chain connects TRBV10-1 to TRBJ1-1; D may be TRBD1 (5 bases). Trimming removed 11 bases at V and 10 bases at J, with 41 bases between. The CDR3 runs 19 residues. Germline CDR1 and CDR2: WNHNN and SYGVQD (reference sequence). The CDR3, as DNA: TGCGCCGGGGTGGCCGGGGGGGACGGGAACGAACACTCAAACCCGTTAGCTTTCTTT. The encoded protein is CAGVAGGDGNEHSNPLAFF.

Written as DNA, the CDR3 is TGTGCCAGCAGCCAACCAGGGGGCGAGGGGTACGAGCAGTACTTC. Translated, it gives CASSQPGGEGYEQYF. The chain joins TRBV14 to TRBJ2-7; TRBD1 aligns across 8 bases. J gave up 4 bases and V 2 bases, and 7 bases lay outside the gene matches. Germline V gene lookup returns CDR1 SGHDN and CDR2 FVKESK. The CDR3 loop spans 15 amino acids.

This chain connects TRBV5-1 to TRBJ2-2; D possibly corresponds to TRBD1 (6 bases). Trimming removed 6 bases at V and 0 bases at J, with 12 bases between. The germline gives CDR1 SGHRS, CDR2 YFSETQ. The CDR3 runs 15 residues. DNA for the CDR3: TGCGCCAGCACCGGACAGTCTGCGAACACCGGGGAGCTGTTTTTT. Protein sequence: CASTGQSANTGELFF. Together with reference TRBV5-1 and TRBJ2-2, the CDR3 gives the full variable domain: KAGVTQTPRYLIKTRGQQVTLSCSPISGHRSVSWYQQTPGQGLQFLFEYFSETQRNKGNFPGRFSGRQFSNSRSEMNVSTLELGDSALYLCASTGQSANTGELFFGEGSRLTVL.

Here the CDR3 reads CATSDLGQVQQYF. The CDR3 coding sequence is TGTGCCACCAGTGATTTGGGACAAGTACAGCAGTACTTC. The chain employs TRBV24-1 and TRBJ2-7, with a possible D match to TRBD1 (5 bases). This CDR3 has 13 amino acids. In germline, CDR1 is KGHDR, CDR2 SFDVKD. Between the trimmed V and J ends, which lost 0 bases and 8 bases, there was a span of 10 bases.

The rearrangement joins TRBV7-9 to TRBJ2-1; no clear D gene. This CDR3 has 12 amino acids. Trimming removed 6 bases from V and 13 bases from J, with 16 bases in between. Germline CDR1 SEHNR, CDR2 FQNEAQ (reference sequence). This CDR3 reads CASRDAAVFQFF. CDR3 DNA: TGTGCCAGCAGAGATGCCGCGGTATTTCAGTTCTTC.